The clone carrying this T cell receptor (beta chain) was found many times. The antigen remains unidentified. The V gene's germline CDR1 is SGHDT and CDR2 YYEEEE. This CDR3 region has 13 residues. V gave up 4 bases and J gave up 5 bases, with 10 bases separating them. The TCR beta CDR3 regions underwent amplification using RNA transcripts as the source. The TCR CDR3 first-round RT-PCR relied on the HTBI primer set. From the multiplex PCR reads, TCRdb called clonotypes with MiXCR, one entry per CDR3 protein. This table holds about 380,000 distinct CDR3 sequences, roughly 14% found once. Patients aged 18 to 65 with hyperthyroidism were newly diagnosed, with duration under 2 months. Uncontrolled infection, other autoimmune disease, pregnancy or lactation barred patients from enrollment. This sample was taken from a study of T cells in Graves' hyperthyroidism and ophthalmopathy. Whole-study results and caveats: Ophthalmopathy prediction by the model preceded onset by a median approximately 6.9 months. Blood also held most thyroid clonotypes expanded beyond 0.001.

The V call is TRBV5-6, the J call TRBJ1-3; D perhaps matches TRBD1 (5 bases). The TCR sequence derives from a woman aged 55 to 70 with Graves' hyperthyroidism. The source material was blood. CDR3 in amino acids: CASSTGGRNTIYF. CDR3 nucleotide sequence: TGTGCCAGCAGCACAGGCGGACGAAACACCATATATTTT.